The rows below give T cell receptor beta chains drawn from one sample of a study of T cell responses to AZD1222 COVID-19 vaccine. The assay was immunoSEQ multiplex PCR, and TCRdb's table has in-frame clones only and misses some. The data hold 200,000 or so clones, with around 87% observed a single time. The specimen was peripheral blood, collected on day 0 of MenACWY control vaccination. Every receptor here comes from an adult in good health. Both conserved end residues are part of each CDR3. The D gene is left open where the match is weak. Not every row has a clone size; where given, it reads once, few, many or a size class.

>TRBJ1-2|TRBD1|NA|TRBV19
TGTGCCAGTAGTAGACGGGACAGAGAAGACTATGGCTACACCTTC
CASSRRDREDYGYTF
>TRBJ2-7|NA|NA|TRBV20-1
TGCAGTGCTCCCCTCCTTCGCGAGCAGTACTTC
CSAPLLREQYF
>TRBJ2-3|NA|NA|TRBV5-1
TGCGCCAGCAGCTTGGCCGGGGCCCTTACAGATACGCAGTATTTT
CASSLAGALTDTQYF
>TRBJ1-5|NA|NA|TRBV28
TGTGCCAGCACCCTAGGGGGGGTCTATAGCAATCAGCCCCAGCATTTT
CASTLGGVYSNQPQHF
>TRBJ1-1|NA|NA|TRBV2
TGTGCCAGCCGCTTGGGGAGGGAGAGGAGTGAAGCTTTCTTT
CASRLGRERSEAFF
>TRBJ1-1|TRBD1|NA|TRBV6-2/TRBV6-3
TGTGCCAGCAGCCCCAACAGGGGGAGAGGTGACACTGAAGCTTTCTTT
CASSPNRGRGDTEAFF
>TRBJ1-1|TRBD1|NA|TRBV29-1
TGCAGCTCTCGGACAGGGGACGCTGAAGCTTTCTTT
CSSRTGDAEAFF
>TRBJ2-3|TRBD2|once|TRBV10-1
TGCGCCAGCACCCGTGGAGTGGGACTAGCGGGGGGGCAAGATACGCAGTATTTT
CASTRGVGLAGGQDTQYF
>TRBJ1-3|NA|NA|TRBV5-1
TGCGCCAGCAGGAACACCAACCCTGGAAACACCATATATTTT
CASRNTNPGNTIYF
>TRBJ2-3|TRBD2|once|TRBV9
TGTGCCAGCAGCGAGCTAGCGGGGGGGCCAGACACAGATACGCAGTATTTT
CASSELAGGPDTDTQYF
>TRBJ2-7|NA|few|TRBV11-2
TGTGCCAGCAGCCAAACAGGCTACGAGCAGTACTTC
CASSQTGYEQYF
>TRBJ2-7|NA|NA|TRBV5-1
TGCGCCACCCCACCTAGGATCGCCTACGAGCAGTACTTC
CATPPRIAYEQYF
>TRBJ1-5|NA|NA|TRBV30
TGTGCCTGGAGTGTAAGAGCCAGCAATCAGCCCCAGCATTTT
CAWSVRASNQPQHF
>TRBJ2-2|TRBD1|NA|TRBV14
TGTGCCAGCAGCTCACCGGGACAGGGTCCCGGGGAGCTGTTTTTT
CASSSPGQGPGELFF
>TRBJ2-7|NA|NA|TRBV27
TGTGCCAGCAGTTTATCGATCGGCCGGGTATACGAGCAGTACTTC
CASSLSIGRVYEQYF
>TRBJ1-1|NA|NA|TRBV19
TGTGCCAGTACACCCATTTTAGGCGACGCGAACACTGAAGCTTTCTTT
CASTPILGDANTEAFF
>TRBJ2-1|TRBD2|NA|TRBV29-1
TGCAGCGTTGAGGGTGAGACTAGCGGGAAGGGGCCCTACAATGAGCAGTTCTTC
CSVEGETSGKGPYNEQFF
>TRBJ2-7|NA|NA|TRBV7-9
TGTGCCAGCAGCTTAGTACAGGGAATCGCCGAGCAGTACTTC
CASSLVQGIAEQYF
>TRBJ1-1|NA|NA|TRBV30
TGTGCCTGGAGTGTACACGGAAGCTCTGAAGCTTTCTTT
CAWSVHGSSEAFF
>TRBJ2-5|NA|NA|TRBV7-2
TGTGCCAGCAGCCCCGACTTTGGGACCCAGTACTTC
CASSPDFGTQYF
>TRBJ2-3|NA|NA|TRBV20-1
TGCAGTGCTAGAGAAGATTTTGCGCAGTATTTT
CSAREDFAQYF
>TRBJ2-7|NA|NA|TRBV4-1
TGCGCCAGCAGTATTGGGCAGGGGATCCCCTACGAGCAGTACTTC
CASSIGQGIPYEQYF
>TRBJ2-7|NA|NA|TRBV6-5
TGTGCCAGCAGTTTAATTGGCCTCGAACCCTACGAGCAGTACTTC
CASSLIGLEPYEQYF
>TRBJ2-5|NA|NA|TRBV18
TGTGCCAGCTCACCCCCGAAAGCAGTGGTCCGGCAAGAGACCCAGTACTTC
CASSPPKAVVRQETQYF
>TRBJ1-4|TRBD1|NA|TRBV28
TGTGCCAGCAGTGCAAACAGGGGGCAGCGTGAAAAACTGTTTTTT
CASSANRGQREKLFF
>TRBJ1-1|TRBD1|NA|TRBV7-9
TGTGCCAGCAGCTTGTCCGGGACAGGGAAAACTGAAGCTTTCTTT
CASSLSGTGKTEAFF
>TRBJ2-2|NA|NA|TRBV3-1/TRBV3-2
TGTGCCAGCAGCCCTGCTGGAAGTTCTGGGGAGCTGTTTTTT
CASSPAGSSGELFF
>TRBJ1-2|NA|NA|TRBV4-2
TGTGCCAGCAGCCAGTCGACAGCTCAAGGGGGTGGCTACACCTTC
CASSQSTAQGGGYTF
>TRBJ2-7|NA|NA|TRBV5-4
TGTGCCAGCAGCTTGCAGGGGTTCGAGGAGCAGTACTTC
CASSLQGFEEQYF
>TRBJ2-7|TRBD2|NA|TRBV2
TGTGCCAGCAGTCTCCTAGCGGGGAGATACGAGCAGTACTTC
CASSLLAGRYEQYF
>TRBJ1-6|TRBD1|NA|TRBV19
TGTGCCAGCCGAACCGGGACAGGGGATTCACCCCTCCACTTT
CASRTGTGDSPLHF
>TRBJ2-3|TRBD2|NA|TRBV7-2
TGTGCCAGCAGCTTAGAACTAGCGGGGGGGCCGACAGATACGCAGTATTTT
CASSLELAGGPTDTQYF
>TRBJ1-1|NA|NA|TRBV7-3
TGTGCCAGCAGCTTAGCCGCGGGAGCCGAAGCTTTCTTT
CASSLAAGAEAFF
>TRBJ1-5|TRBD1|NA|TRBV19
TGTGCCAGTCGCCTTGACAGGGCTAGCAATCAGCCCCAGCATTTT
CASRLDRASNQPQHF
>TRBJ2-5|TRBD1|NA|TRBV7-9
TGTGCCAGCAGCTTAGGGGACAGGGGGCACGGCCAAGAGACCCAGTACTTC
CASSLGDRGHGQETQYF
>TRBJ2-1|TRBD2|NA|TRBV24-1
TGTGCCACCAGTGACGGGACTAGCGGGGGTACCTACAATGAGCAGTTCTTC
CATSDGTSGGTYNEQFF
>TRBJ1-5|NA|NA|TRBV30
TGTGCCTGGACTCCGGGGGGGGCTGATCAGCCCCAGCATTTT
CAWTPGGADQPQHF
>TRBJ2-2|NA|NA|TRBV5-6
TGTGCCAGCAGCGCCGGACTCAGACTCAATTTCGCGAACACCGGGGAGCTGTTTTTT
CASSAGLRLNFANTGELFF
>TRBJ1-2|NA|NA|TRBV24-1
TGTGCCACCAGTGGGAGCTATGGCTACACCTTC
CATSGSYGYTF
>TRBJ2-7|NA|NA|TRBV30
TGTGCCTGGAGCCCCTCGGCGGGGGCTTACGAGCAGTACTTC
CAWSPSAGAYEQYF
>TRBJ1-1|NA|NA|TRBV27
TGTGCCAGCAGTCCCCGCACGGTCAACACTGAAGCTTTCTTT
CASSPRTVNTEAFF
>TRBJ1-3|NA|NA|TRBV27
TGTGCCAGCAGGGGTCGGGCGGAACTAGGAAACACCATATATTTT
CASRGRAELGNTIYF
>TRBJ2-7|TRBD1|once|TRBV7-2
TGTGCCAGCAGCCTGGACAGGGGAAGCTCCTACGAGCAGTACTTC
CASSLDRGSSYEQYF
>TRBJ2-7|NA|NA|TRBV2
TGTGCCAGCAGACACCCCGGGGCTCCCAGTACGGCCTACGAGCAGTACTTC
CASRHPGAPSTAYEQYF
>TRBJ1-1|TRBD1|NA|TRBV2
TGTGCCAGCAGTGAACAGGGGGTTATGAACACTGAAGCTTTCTTT
CASSEQGVMNTEAFF
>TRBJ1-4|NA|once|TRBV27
TGTGCCAGCAGTTTATGGACAGATGAAAAACTGTTTTTT
CASSLWTDEKLFF
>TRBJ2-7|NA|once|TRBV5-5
TGTGCCAGCAGCTTGGCTTCCAGCTACGAGCAGTACTTC
CASSLASSYEQYF